These 23 T cell receptor beta chains were all obtained from the same sample, sequenced in a study of T cell responses to AZD1222 COVID-19 vaccine. The assay was immunoSEQ multiplex PCR, and TCRdb's table has in-frame clones only and misses some. The sample lists 200,000 to 250,000 clones; approximately 94% were seen once. Material: peripheral blood, obtained on day 0 of MenACWY control vaccination. These TCRs come from an adult in good health.

This sequence joins TRBV6-2 or TRBV6-3 and TRBJ2-3, with 9 bases fitting TRBD1. V trimming: 4 bases; J trimming: 5 bases; junction bases outside the gene matches: 10. The germline CDR1 and CDR2 sequences are MNHEY and SVGEGT. The CDR3 has 16 residues. In nucleotides, the CDR3 is TGTGCCAGCAGTTCGGGACAGGGCCATCATGGAGATACGCAGTATTTT. This translates into CASSSGQGHHGDTQYF.

The V and J genes are TRBV6-2 or TRBV6-3 and TRBJ2-7; possibly TRBD1 or TRBD2 for D (6 bases each). The V gene's germline CDR1 is MNHEY and CDR2 SVGEGT. V was clipped by 6 bases and J by 7 bases, with 10 bases between them. The CDR3 length is 11 residues. For the CDR3, the DNA is TGTGCCAGCAGCCAAGGGGGGGAGCAGTACTTC. It is translated as CASSQGGEQYF.

The chain carries TRBV11-2 and TRBJ2-1; D call uncertain. Germline assignment: CDR1 SGHAT and CDR2 FQNNGV. Deletions cut 1 base from V and 5 bases from J, with 12 bases between. This CDR3 comprises 15 residues. The DNA for the CDR3 is TGTGCCAGCAGCTTAGCCGGTACCTTCAACAATGAGCAGTTCTTC. It yields the protein CASSLAGTFNNEQFF.

V and J are TRBV28 and TRBJ1-5; tentatively, D is TRBD1 (6 bases). The germline V gene has CDR1 MDHEN and CDR2 SYDVKM. This CDR3 contains 12 residues. The ends were cut back, 10 bases at V and 3 bases at J, with 10 bases in the middle. As DNA, the CDR3 is TGTGCCACCAGGGGACCCAATCAGCCCCAGCATTTT. This translates into CATRGPNQPQHF.

The rearrangement uses TRBV4-1 and TRBJ1-2, with D maybe TRBD1 (5 bases). The CDR3 contains 14 residues. Trimming took 4 bases from V and 4 from J, leaving 13 bases between them. CDR1 is MGHRA, CDR2 YSYEKL, per germline. The CDR3 sequence is CASSRDRDPYGYTF. CDR3 nucleotides: TGCGCCAGCAGCCGAGACCGGGACCCCTATGGCTACACCTTC.

This clone was observed a few times. V and J are TRBV27 and TRBJ1-4; D gene unclear. The CDR3 runs 15 residues. Trimming pared 5 bases from V and 8 bases from J, leaving 18 bases between. Per germline, CDR1 MNHEY and CDR2 SMNVEV (reference sequence). The CDR3 region is CASSHDPRRREKLFF. The DNA of the CDR3 is TGTGCCAGCAGTCACGACCCCCGACGTAGGGAAAAACTGTTTTTT.

This clone has just one count. V is TRBV21-1 and J is TRBJ1-3; the D call TRBD1 from the table was never checked on the DNA. TRBV21-1 represents a pseudogene. This CDR3 contains 15 residues. The CDR3 spells CASSKGGVAGNTIYF. CDR3 sequence (DNA): TGTGCCAGCAGCAAAGGGGGCGTGGCTGGAAACACCATATATTTT.

This clone was recorded once. DNA for the CDR3: TGTGCCAGCAGCTTAGCAGGGAACACTGAAGCTTTCTTT. Protein product: CASSLAGNTEAFF. This chain joins TRBV7-6 and TRBJ1-1, with D unresolved. This CDR3 spans 13 amino acids. Deletions cut 0 bases from V and 1 base from J, with 3 bases between. Germline CDR1 SGHVS, CDR2 FNYEAQ.

This chain links TRBV2 with TRBJ1-2; 7 bases align to TRBD1. Germline V gene sequence: CDR1 SNHLY, CDR2 FYNNEI. J gave up 8 bases and V 8 bases, and 14 bases lay outside the gene matches. CDR3 length: 14 amino acids. In DNA, the CDR3 is TGTGCCAGCCGGACAGGAGAATCGATCGGCGGCTACACCTTC. This sequence encodes CASRTGESIGGYTF.

The rearrangement uses TRBV28 and TRBJ1-1; D unresolved. The ends were cut back, 5 bases at V and 1 base at J, with 14 bases in the middle. Germline CDR1 and CDR2: MDHEN and SYDVKM. This CDR3 contains 15 residues. CDR3 in amino acids: CASSRHSTGNTEAFF. The CDR3 bases are TGTGCCAGCAGTCGACACAGTACGGGGAACACTGAAGCTTTCTTT.

The V call is TRBV5-6, the J call TRBJ1-5; D is perhaps TRBD1 (5 bases). Deletions cut 4 bases from V and 0 bases from J, with 11 bases between. CDR3 length equals 15 residues. Germline-derived CDR1 and CDR2 are SGHDT and YYEEEE. The CDR3 region is CASSQRGSSNQPQHF. CDR3 bases: TGTGCCAGCAGCCAAAGGGGTTCTAGCAATCAGCCCCAGCATTTT.

V and J are TRBV6-5 and TRBJ1-1, with D uncertain. This CDR3 contains 12 residues. In germline, CDR1 is MNHEY, CDR2 SVGAGI. V was trimmed by 7 bases and J by 3 bases, leaving 9 bases between them. The CDR3 nucleotides are TGTGCCAGCATGAGAAGGCACACTGAAGCTTTCTTT. It yields the protein CASMRRHTEAFF.

The chain uses TRBV11-2 and TRBJ2-7; TRBD1 is a possible D gene (6 bases). The germline V gene has CDR1 SGHAT and CDR2 FQNNGV. V gave up 0 bases and J gave up 2 bases, with 11 bases separating them. The CDR3 length is 15 residues. The chain's CDR3 is CASSLDSGHPYEQYF. In DNA form, the CDR3 reads TGTGCCAGCAGCTTAGATTCGGGACACCCCTACGAGCAGTACTTC.

This chain joins TRBV18 and TRBJ1-5; D is unresolved. There are 12 residues in the CDR3. Deletions cut 2 bases from V and 4 bases from J, with 3 bases between. CDR1 is KGHSH, CDR2 LQKENI, per germline. CDR3 residues: CASSPGNQPQHF. The CDR3 nucleotides read TGTGCCAGCTCACCAGGGAATCAGCCCCAGCATTTT.

The rearrangement joins TRBV19 to TRBJ1-1; D is possibly TRBD1 (5 bases). The ends were cut back, 3 bases at V and 3 bases at J, with 20 bases in the middle. Germline V lookup: CDR1 LNHDA, CDR2 SQIVND (reference sequence). The CDR3 is 17 amino acids. CDR3 sequence reads: CASSILSRGIWDTEAFF. CDR3 in DNA: TGTGCCAGTAGTATTCTGAGTAGGGGAATTTGGGACACTGAAGCTTTCTTT. Filled out from reference TRBV19 and TRBJ1-1, the complete variable domain reads DGGITQSPKYLFRKEGQNVTLSCEQNLNHDAMYWYRQDPGQGLRLIYYSQIVNDFQKGDIAEGYSVSREKKESFPLTVTSAQKNPTAFYLCASSILSRGIWDTEAFFGQGTRLTVV.

This rearrangement joins TRBV6-5 to TRBJ1-5; D is ambiguous. This CDR3 spans 13 amino acids. V was shortened by 6 bases and J by 1 base, with 7 bases between the two germline ends. Germline V gives CDR1 MNHEY, CDR2 SVGAGI. The CDR3, as DNA: TGTGCCAGCAGAGGATCCAGCAATCAGCCCCAGCATTTT. The encoded protein is CASRGSSNQPQHF.

In DNA form, the CDR3 reads TGTGCCAGCTCACCAAAGGTTGGCAGGCCAGGGACTGAAGCTTTCTTT. Amino acid sequence: CASSPKVGRPGTEAFF. The chain has TRBV18 and TRBJ1-1, with D maybe TRBD1 (5 bases). The CDR3 spans 16 residues. V dropped 2 bases and J dropped 5 bases, with 18 bases sitting between them. Germline V lookup: CDR1 KGHSH, CDR2 LQKENI.

The rearrangement uses TRBV19 and TRBJ2-3; tentative D call: TRBD2 (6 bases). CDR1 and CDR2 (germline): LNHDA, SQIVND (reference sequence). The CDR3 covers 14 residues. Trimming removed 8 bases from V and 2 bases from J, with 14 bases in between. The chain's CDR3 is CASRLGGATDTQYF. The CDR3 nucleotides read TGTGCCAGTCGGTTGGGGGGAGCCACAGATACGCAGTATTTT.

V and J are TRBV27 and TRBJ1-2, with 8 nucleotides matching TRBD1. Germline lookup yields CDR1 MNHEY and CDR2 SMNVEV (reference sequence). The CDR3 is 16 residues long. J was trimmed by 0 bases and V by 5 bases; bases with no gene match: 8. CDR3 bases: TGTGCCAGCAGTCCCCGGGACAGGAAAACTAACTATGGCTACACCTTC. Protein: CASSPRDRKTNYGYTF.

This chain links TRBV6-5 with TRBJ1-4, with D tentatively TRBD1 (6 bases). CDR1 MNHEY and CDR2 SVGAGI come from the germline V gene. Trimming took off 0 bases at V and 5 bases at J, with 7 bases between the two ends. The length of the CDR3 is 14 residues. The CDR3 nucleotides are TGTGCCAGCAGTTACTCCCAGGGGAATGAAAAACTGTTTTTT. Translating gives CASSYSQGNEKLFF.

This clone came up once. This chain connects TRBV27 to TRBJ2-5; tentative D call: TRBD2 (5 bases). The length of the CDR3 is 19 residues. Trimming pared 0 bases from V and 5 bases from J, leaving 25 bases between. Germline V lookup: CDR1 MNHEY, CDR2 SMNVEV (reference sequence). This CDR3 reads CASSLSRVKLGMPRETQYF. CDR3 bases: TGTGCCAGCAGTTTATCGCGGGTCAAGTTAGGGATGCCGAGGGAGACCCAGTACTTC.

The V gene is TRBV3-1 (or the pseudogene TRBV3-2), the J gene TRBJ1-1, with D unresolved. In germline, CDR1 is LGHDT, CDR2 YNNKEL (reference sequence). The CDR3 runs 14 residues. Trimming left V 3 bases short and J 0 bases short, with 8 bases between. CDR3 DNA sequence: TGTGCCAGCAGCCACCGGGCGATGAACACTGAAGCTTTCTTT. Its protein product is CASSHRAMNTEAFF.

The CDR3, as DNA: TGTGCCAGCAGCGACCGCAATGAGCAGTTCTTC. Protein product: CASSDRNEQFF. The rearrangement uses TRBV6-4 and TRBJ2-1; D is uncertain. Trimming cost V 6 bases and J 6 bases, with 6 bases left between them. The length of the CDR3 is 11 residues. The germline V gene has CDR1 MRHNA and CDR2 SNTAGT.